This T cell receptor beta chain was sequenced for a study of T cell responses to AZD1222 COVID-19 vaccine. CDR3 length: 15 amino acids. Germline V lookup: CDR1 SGHRS, CDR2 YFSETQ. TCRdb's copy holds only in-frame clones and misses some; the assay was immunoSEQ multiplex PCR. The profile shows about 99,000 clones, 70% to 90% of them singletons. This clone was counted once. At one end, the junction sequence differs from germline, possibly due to a read error. The V and J genes are TRBV5-1 and TRBJ1-2, with a tentative D call TRBD1 (6 bases). The receptor's source is an adult in good health. The sequencing used peripheral blood, collected on day 0 of AZD1222 vaccination. The CDR3 bases are TGTGCCAGCAGCTTGACGGACAGCCGGGGCTATGGCTACACCTTC. It yields the protein CASSLTDSRGYGYTF.